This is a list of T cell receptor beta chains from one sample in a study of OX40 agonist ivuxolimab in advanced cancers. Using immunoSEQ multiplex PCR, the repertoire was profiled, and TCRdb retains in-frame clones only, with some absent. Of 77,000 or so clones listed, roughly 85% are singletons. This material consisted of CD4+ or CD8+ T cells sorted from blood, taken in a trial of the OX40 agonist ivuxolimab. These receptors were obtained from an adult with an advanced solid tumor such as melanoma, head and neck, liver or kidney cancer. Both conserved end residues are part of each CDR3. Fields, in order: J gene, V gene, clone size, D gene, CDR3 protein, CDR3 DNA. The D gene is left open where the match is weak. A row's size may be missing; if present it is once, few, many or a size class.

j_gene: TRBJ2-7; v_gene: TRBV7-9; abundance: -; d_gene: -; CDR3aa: CASSLSRAGDTYEQYF; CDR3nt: TGTGCCAGCAGCTTAAGCAGGGCCGGGGATACCTACGAGCAGTACTTC
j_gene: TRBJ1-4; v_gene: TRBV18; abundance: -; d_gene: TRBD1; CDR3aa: CASSLRGRLEKLFF; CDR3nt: TGTGCCAGCTCGCTCAGGGGGCGTTTAGAAAAACTGTTTTTT
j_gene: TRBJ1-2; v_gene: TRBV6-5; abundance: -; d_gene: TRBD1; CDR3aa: CASSGTGVAIYGYTF; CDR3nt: TGTGCCAGCAGTGGGACAGGGGTAGCCATCTATGGCTACACCTTC
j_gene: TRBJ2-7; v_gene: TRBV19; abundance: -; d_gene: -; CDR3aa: CASTGSFPYEQYF; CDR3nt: TGTGCCAGTACCGGCAGTTTCCCCTACGAGCAGTACTTC
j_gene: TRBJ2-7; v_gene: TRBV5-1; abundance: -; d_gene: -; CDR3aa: CASSLDIQGPGEQYF; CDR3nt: TGCGCCAGCAGCTTGGATATCCAGGGGCCTGGCGAGCAGTACTTC
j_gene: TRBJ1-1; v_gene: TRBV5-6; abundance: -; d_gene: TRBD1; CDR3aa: CASRDKGAYTEAFF; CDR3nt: TGTGCCAGCAGGGACAAGGGGGCGTACACTGAAGCTTTCTTT
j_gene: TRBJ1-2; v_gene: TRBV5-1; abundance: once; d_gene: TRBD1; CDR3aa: CASSFGQGAIYGYTF; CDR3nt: TGCGCCAGCAGCTTCGGACAGGGGGCGATCTATGGCTACACCTTC
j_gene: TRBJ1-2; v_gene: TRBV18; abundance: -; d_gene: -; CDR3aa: CASSPPGVANYGYTF; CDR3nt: TGTGCCAGCTCACCACCAGGGGTAGCTAACTATGGCTACACCTTC
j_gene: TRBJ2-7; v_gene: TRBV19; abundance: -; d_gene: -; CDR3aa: CASSADKTAPVYEQYF; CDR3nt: TGTGCCAGTAGTGCGGACAAAACGGCCCCGGTCTACGAGCAGTACTTC
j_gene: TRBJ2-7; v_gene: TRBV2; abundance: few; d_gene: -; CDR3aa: CASSDSRRVEQYF; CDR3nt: TGTGCCAGCAGTGACAGCCGGAGGGTCGAGCAGTACTTC
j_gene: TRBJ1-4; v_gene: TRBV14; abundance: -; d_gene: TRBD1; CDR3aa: CASSTGGAGEKLFF; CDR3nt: TGTGCCAGCAGCACAGGGGGCGCCGGTGAAAAACTGTTTTTT
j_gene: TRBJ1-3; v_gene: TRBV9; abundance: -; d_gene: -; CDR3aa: CASSTPTSNRDGNTIYF; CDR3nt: TGTGCCAGCAGCACCCCTACCTCGAACAGGGATGGAAACACCATATATTTT
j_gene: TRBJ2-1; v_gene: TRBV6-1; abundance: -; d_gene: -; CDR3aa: CASSEEILVARGEGKQFF; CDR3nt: TGTGCCAGCAGTGAAGAGATCCTCGTTGCCAGGGGGGAAGGAAAGCAGTTCTTC
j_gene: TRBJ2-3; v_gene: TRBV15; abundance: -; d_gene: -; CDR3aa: CATSNSGNSLTDTQYF; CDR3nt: TGTGCCACCAGTAACTCCGGGAACTCGCTCACAGATACGCAGTATTTT
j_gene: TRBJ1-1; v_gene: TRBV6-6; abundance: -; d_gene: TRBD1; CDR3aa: CASSYGQANTEAFF; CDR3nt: TGTGCCAGCAGTTACGGACAGGCGAACACTGAAGCTTTCTTT
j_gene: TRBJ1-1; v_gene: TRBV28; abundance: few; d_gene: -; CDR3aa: CASWVSQGKLVEAFF; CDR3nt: TGTGCCAGCTGGGTTTCTCAGGGGAAGTTGGTTGAAGCTTTCTTT
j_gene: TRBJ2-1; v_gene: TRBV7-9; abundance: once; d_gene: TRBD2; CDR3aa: CASSLSGGAGYNEQFF; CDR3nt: TGTGCCAGCAGCCTTAGCGGGGGGGCGGGCTACAATGAGCAGTTCTTC
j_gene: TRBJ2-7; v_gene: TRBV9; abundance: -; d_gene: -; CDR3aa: CASSVGPGLDEQYF; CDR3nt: TGTGCCAGCAGCGTTGGGCCAGGGCTGGACGAGCAGTACTTC
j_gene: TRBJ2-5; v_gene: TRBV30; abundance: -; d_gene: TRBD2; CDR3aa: CASSTSGGQETQYF; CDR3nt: TGTGCCTCCTCGACTAGCGGGGGGCAAGAGACCCAGTACTTC
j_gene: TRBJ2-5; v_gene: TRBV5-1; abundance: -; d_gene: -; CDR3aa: CASSLAGRETQYF; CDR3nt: TGCGCCAGCAGCTTGGCCGGGCGAGAGACCCAGTACTTC
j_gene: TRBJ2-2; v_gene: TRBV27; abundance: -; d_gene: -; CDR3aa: CASSIGTTNTGELFF; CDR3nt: TGTGCCAGCAGCATCGGGACAACGAACACCGGGGAGCTGTTTTTT
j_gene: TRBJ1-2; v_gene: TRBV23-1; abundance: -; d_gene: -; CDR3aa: CASSHGGDYGYTF; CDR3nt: TGCGCCAGCAGTCACGGGGGTGACTATGGCTACACCTTC
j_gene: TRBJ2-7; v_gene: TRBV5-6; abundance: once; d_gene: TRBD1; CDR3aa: CASSSAAGTGSYEQYF; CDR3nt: TGTGCCAGCAGCTCCGCGGCGGGGACAGGGTCCTACGAGCAGTACTTC
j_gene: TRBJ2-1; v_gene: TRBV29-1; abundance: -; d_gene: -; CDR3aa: CSVEGNNEQFF; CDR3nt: TGCAGCGTTGAAGGTAACAATGAGCAGTTCTTC
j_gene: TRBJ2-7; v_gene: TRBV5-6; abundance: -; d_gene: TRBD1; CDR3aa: CASSPDRDGEQYF; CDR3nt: TGTGCCAGCAGCCCCGACAGGGATGGCGAGCAGTACTTC
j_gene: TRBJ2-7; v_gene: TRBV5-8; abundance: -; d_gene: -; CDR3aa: CASSLVGVYEQYF; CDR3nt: TGTGCCAGCAGCTTGGTAGGGGTCTACGAGCAGTACTTC
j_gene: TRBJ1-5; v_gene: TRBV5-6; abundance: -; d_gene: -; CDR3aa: CASSFQGYQPQHF; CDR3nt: TGTGCCAGCAGCTTTCAGGGATACCAGCCCCAGCATTTT
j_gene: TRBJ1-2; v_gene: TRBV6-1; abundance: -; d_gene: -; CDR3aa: CASSESSGDVIYGYTF; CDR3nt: TGTGCCAGCAGTGAGTCATCCGGGGATGTTATCTATGGCTACACCTTC